The T cell receptor beta chain under discussion was sequenced for a study of T cell responses to AZD1222 COVID-19 vaccine. About this clone: Its antigen is still unknown.

Sequenced by immunoSEQ multiplex PCR; TCRdb stores in-frame clones only, minus some. The table records some 100,000 clones, around 87% of them present only once. General observations from the study: Two doses of AZD1222 preceded a rise in Spike-specific TCR breadth and depth.

CDR1 SEHNR and CDR2 FQNEAQ come from the germline V gene (reference sequence). The CDR3 covers 17 residues. Trimming took 1 base from V and 4 from J; bases not matched to a gene: 6. The sample here was peripheral blood, taken 28 days after the second AZD1222 dose. The receptor comes from an adult who received the AZD1222 COVID-19 vaccine. The chain uses TRBV7-9 and TRBJ2-7, with 14 positions matching TRBD2. The CDR3 nucleotides read TGTGCCAGCAGCTTAGGGACTAGCGGGGGGAACCGGTACGAGCAGTACTTC. Translation: CASSLGTSGGNRYEQYF.